This T cell receptor (beta chain) was found in a study of cytomegalovirus exposure and HLA in healthy donors. The PCR was carried out with 60 Vbeta primers and 13 Jbeta primers. Profiling relied on immunoSEQ multiplex PCR, and the TCRdb table lists in-frame clones only, not all of them. The sample contains about 160,000 clones, roughly four fifths of which appear only once. CDR3 length: 13 amino acids. V shed 5 bases and J shed 6 bases, with 11 bases lying between them. Germline values: CDR1 MNHEY, CDR2 SVGAGI. The clonotype originates from a man between 18 and 35 years old in good health and CMV-seronegative. The sequenced material came from PBMCs. J is TRBJ2-1 and V is TRBV6-5; D gene uncertain. CDR3 nucleotides: TGTGCCAGCAGTACCAATCCCAGCAATGAGCAGTTCTTC. Translated, it gives CASSTNPSNEQFF.